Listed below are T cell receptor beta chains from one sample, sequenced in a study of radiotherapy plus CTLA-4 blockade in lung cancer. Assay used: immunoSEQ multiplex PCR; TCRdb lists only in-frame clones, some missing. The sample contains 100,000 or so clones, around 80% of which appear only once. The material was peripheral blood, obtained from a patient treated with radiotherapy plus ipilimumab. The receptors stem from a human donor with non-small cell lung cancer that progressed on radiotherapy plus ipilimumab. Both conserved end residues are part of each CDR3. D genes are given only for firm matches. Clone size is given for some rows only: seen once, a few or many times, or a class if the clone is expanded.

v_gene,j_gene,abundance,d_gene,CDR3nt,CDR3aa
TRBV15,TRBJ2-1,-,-,TGTGCCACCAGCAGACCTGGGGACGTCTCCTACAATGAGCAGTTCTTC,CATSRPGDVSYNEQFF
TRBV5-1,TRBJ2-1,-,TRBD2,TGCGCCAGCGGCTCAGGTGCGGGAGCTAACAATGAGCAGTTCTTC,CASGSGAGANNEQFF
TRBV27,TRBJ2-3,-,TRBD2,TGTGCCAGCAAGTCGTCTAGCGGGAGGCTGAAATCTAGCACAGATACGCAGTATTTT,CASKSSSGRLKSSTDTQYF
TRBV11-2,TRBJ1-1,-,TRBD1,TGTGCCAGCAGCACCGGGACAGGGGAATTTACTGAAGCTTTCTTT,CASSTGTGEFTEAFF
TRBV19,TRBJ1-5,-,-,TGTGCCAGTAGCGCGGGGGCAGTAAACAATCAGCCCCAGCATTTT,CASSAGAVNNQPQHF
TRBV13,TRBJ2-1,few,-,TGTGCCAGCAGCTTGGGCTACAATGAGCAGTTCTTC,CASSLGYNEQFF
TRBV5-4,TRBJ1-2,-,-,TGTGCCAGCAGCTCCCACGCTTCAGGGTTGGGCTATGGCTACACCTTC,CASSSHASGLGYGYTF
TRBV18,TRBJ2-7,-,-,TGTGCCAGCTCACCGTCGACCTACGAGCAGTACTTC,CASSPSTYEQYF
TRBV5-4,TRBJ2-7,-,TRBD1,TGTGCCAGCACCAACCCGACAGGGAACGAGCAGTACTTC,CASTNPTGNEQYF
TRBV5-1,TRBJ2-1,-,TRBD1,TGCGCCAGCAGCTTGGTTCCCGACAGGGGTGAGCAGTTCTTC,CASSLVPDRGEQFF
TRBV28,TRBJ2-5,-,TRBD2,TGTGCCAGCAGTGCCTGGGGGGGTGGGGAGACCCAGTACTTC,CASSAWGGGETQYF
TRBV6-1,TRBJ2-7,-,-,TGTGCCAGCAACATAGGGCGTTACGAGCAGTACTTC,CASNIGRYEQYF
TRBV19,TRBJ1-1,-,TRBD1,TGTGCCAGTAGTATCCAGGGGGGAACTGAAGCTTTCTTT,CASSIQGGTEAFF
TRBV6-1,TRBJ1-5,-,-,TGTGCCAGCAGTGAAGCCAGGACAGCTTATAATCAGCCCCAGCATTTT,CASSEARTAYNQPQHF
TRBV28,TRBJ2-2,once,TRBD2,TGTGCCAGCAGTTTCCCGGGACTAGCGGGAAAGGCCGGGGAGCTGTTTTTT,CASSFPGLAGKAGELFF
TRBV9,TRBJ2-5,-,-,TGTGCCAGCAGCGAACAGGATCCCCAAGAGACCCAGTACTTC,CASSEQDPQETQYF
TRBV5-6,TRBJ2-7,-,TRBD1,TGTGCCAGCAGTTATGGGACAGGTGTATACGAGCAGTACTTC,CASSYGTGVYEQYF
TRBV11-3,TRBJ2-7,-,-,TGTGCCAGCAGCTTAGCCGGGACTTCCTACGAGCAGTACTTC,CASSLAGTSYEQYF
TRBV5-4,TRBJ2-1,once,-,TGTGCCAGCAGCTCGGGATCACTCTCCAATGAGCAGTTCTTC,CASSSGSLSNEQFF
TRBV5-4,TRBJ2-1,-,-,TGTGCCAGCAGCTCCCTCCAGCCTCCCCCCTTCATCTCCTACAATGAGCAGTTCTTC,CASSSLQPPPFISYNEQFF
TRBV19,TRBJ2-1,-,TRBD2,TGTGCCAGTAGTCCCACCGGGACTAGTCTCCATGAGCAGTTCTTC,CASSPTGTSLHEQFF
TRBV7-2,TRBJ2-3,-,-,TGTGCCAGCAGCTTAGGATGGGAAACGCAGTATTTT,CASSLGWETQYF
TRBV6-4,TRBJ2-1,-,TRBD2,TGTGCCAGCATGAACGAGGGGCGGGAGAGCTACAATGAGCAGTTCTTC,CASMNEGRESYNEQFF
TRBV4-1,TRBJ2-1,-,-,TGCGCCAGCAGCCAAGAGCAGCTCAACACCTACAATGAGCAGTTCTTC,CASSQEQLNTYNEQFF
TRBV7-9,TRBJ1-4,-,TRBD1,TGTGCCAGCAGCTTTGTGGGACAGGGACTGGAAAAACTGTTTTTT,CASSFVGQGLEKLFF
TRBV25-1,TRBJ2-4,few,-,TGTGCCAGCAGTGAATCTCGGAGAGGAAACATTCAGTACTTC,CASSESRRGNIQYF
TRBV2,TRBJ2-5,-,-,TGTGCCAGCAGCCGGGACAGTGTCAGCCGGGAGCAGTACTTC,CASSRDSVSREQYF
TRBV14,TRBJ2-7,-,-,TGTGCCAGCAGCGGAGTAACCTACGAGCAGTACTTC,CASSGVTYEQYF
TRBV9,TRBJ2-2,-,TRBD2,TGTGCCAGCAGCGGGACTAGCCACCCTGGGGAGCTGTTTTTT,CASSGTSHPGELFF
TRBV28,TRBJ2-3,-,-,TGTGCCAGCAGTCCGTCAGGGGCAGATACGCAGTATTTT,CASSPSGADTQYF
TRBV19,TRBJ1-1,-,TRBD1,TGTGCCAGTACCGTACAGGGGACGTCAAAAGCTTTCTTT,CASTVQGTSKAFF
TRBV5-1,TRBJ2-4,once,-,TGCGCCAGCAGCTTGACCCCAGGGATAAACATTCAGTACTTC,CASSLTPGINIQYF
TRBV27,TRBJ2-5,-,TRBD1,TGTGCCAGCAGTTTGGGGACAGGCCAAGAGACCCAGTACTTC,CASSLGTGQETQYF
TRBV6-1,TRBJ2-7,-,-,TGTGCCAGCAGTTTCTACGAGCAGTACTTC,CASSFYEQYF
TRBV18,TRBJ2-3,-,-,TGTGCCAGCTCCTCTAGTGCTGCTAGCACAGATACGCAGTATTTT,CASSSSAASTDTQYF
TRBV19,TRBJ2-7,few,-,TGTGCCAGTAGTACGAAGGGCGGATCCTACGAGCAGTACTTC,CASSTKGGSYEQYF
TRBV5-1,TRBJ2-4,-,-,TGCGCCAGCAGCTTGGAAGGGGAGGAAAACATTCAGTACTTC,CASSLEGEENIQYF
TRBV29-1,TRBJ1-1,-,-,TGCAGCGTTTCAACAGGGTGGGCTTTCTTT,CSVSTGWAFF
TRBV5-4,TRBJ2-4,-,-,TGTGCCAGCAGCTTGGGAGGGGAAAACATTCAGTACTTC,CASSLGGENIQYF
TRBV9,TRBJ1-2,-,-,TGTGCCAGCAGCGGAGACAGAAGACCTAACTATGGCTACACCTTC,CASSGDRRPNYGYTF
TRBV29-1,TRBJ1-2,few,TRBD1,TGCAGCGTTGCTGAAGGGACAGGCAACTATGGCTACACCTTC,CSVAEGTGNYGYTF
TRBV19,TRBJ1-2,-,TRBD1,TGTGCCAGTAGTATTACAGGGGTGGACTATGGCTACACCTTC,CASSITGVDYGYTF
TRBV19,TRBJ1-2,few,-,TGTGCCAGTAGTATAGGGACCGGACCCTATGGCTACACCTTC,CASSIGTGPYGYTF
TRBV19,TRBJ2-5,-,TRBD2,TGTGCCACCTCACCCTTACTAGCGGGAACTGAGACCCAGTACTTC,CATSPLLAGTETQYF
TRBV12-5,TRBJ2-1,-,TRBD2,TGTGCTAGTGCCCTCCCCGCTAGCGGGAGACATGAGCAGTTCTTC,CASALPASGRHEQFF
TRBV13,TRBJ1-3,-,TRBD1,TGTGCCAGCAGCTGGACAGGGTCCGGTGGAAACACCATATATTTT,CASSWTGSGGNTIYF
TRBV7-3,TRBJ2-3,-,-,TGTGCCAGCAGCTTAGGCCCCCTAGGAACTAGCACAGATACGCAGTATTTT,CASSLGPLGTSTDTQYF
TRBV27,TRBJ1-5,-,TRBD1,TGTGCCAGCAGCCCGACAGGGGGCAGTCAGCCCCAGCATTTT,CASSPTGGSQPQHF